Listed here is a single T cell receptor beta chain. This clone's antigen is unknown. Base qualities are not recorded, but no much larger clone differs from it by a single base. The sample originates from a study of blood T cell repertoires in COVID-19 (dated by TCRdb to the early 2020s). Some background on the complete study: Samples from collaborators originated in the United States, Italy and Spain and spanned both the acute and convalescent phases of COVID-19. Samples were obtained from the ongoing ImmuneRACE study (first 160 participants) and from approximately 1,200 subjects provided by 6 global collaborators. HLA class I and class II types, where available, came from metadata supplied by the sample provider rather than from assay-based typing. Sample metadata almost always included a de-identified subject ID, COVID-19 status, age in years and sex. Subjects who had been exposed to COVID-19, were actively infected with it, or had recovered from it provided the deeply sampled blood TCRbeta repertoires that made up the dataset. The prospective study material was composed of cDNA or gDNA derived from T cells, B-cell-depleted T cells, or PBMCs. A freely available public database, intended as a resource for researchers studying the immune response to SARS-CoV-2, is where the repertoires were released. Study-wide conclusions, independent of this receptor: The amount of clinical and demographic metadata varied by source and participant and was provided uncurated.

Participants in the prospective study were aged roughly 18 to 100 years, lived in about two dozen United States geographic areas, and enrolled through a virtual design. Cohort assignment in the prospective study relied on participant-reported clinical history from a screening survey and a study questionnaire. Exposed participants had been in contact, within 2 weeks of entering the study, with a person who had a PCR-confirmed or clinician-diagnosed case of COVID-19. Mobile phlebotomists in the prospective study collected whole blood, serum and a nasopharyngeal or oropharyngeal swab from every participant. Additional blood draws and questionnaires over an approximately 2-month period could optionally be provided by prospective study participants. Prospective study blood samples were shipped either frozen or at room temperature before DNA extraction. TCRbeta CDR3 regions were amplified from genomic DNA by means of the immunoSEQ Assay, a bias-controlled multiplex PCR. The authors processed their data as follows. The number of nucleated cells in each sample was estimated from the amplification of reference gene primers within the assay. To quantify the absolute abundance of each unique TCRbeta CDR3 rearrangement, sequence reads were collapsed and filtered. For each sample, productive Simpson clonality was calculated by taking the square root of Simpson's diversity index across productive rearrangements. Held by TCRdb, this immuneACCESS table contains in-frame sequences only and omits some clones. Under half of the omission traces to an unresolved V gene where checked; the cause of the rest is unknown. The D gene and trimming were derived from the DNA, and the V and J assignments and clone size from that table. The sample table contains 250,000 to 300,000 clones; only one count was recorded for around 83% of them. Of the sample, 4.5% to 6% falls within the top ten clones.

What was sequenced was PBMCs or T cells enriched from blood (not recorded which). The source of this sequence is a man aged 35-49 years who had been exposed to COVID-19.

The nucleotides read TGTGCCAGCAGCTTTACGGCAACTAATGAAAAACTGTTTTTT. Its coded protein is CASSFTATNEKLFF. Recombination connected TRBV7-9 to TRBJ1-4, with no D gene named confidently. V is cut by 3 bases and J by 0 bases, and the space between the germline ends is 5 bases. Including cysteine and phenylalanine, the CDR3 has 14 amino acids. Just the 42-base CDR3 DNA is kept, in frame starting at base 1. From the germline V gene (reference sequence), CDR1 is SEHNR and CDR2 is FQNEAQ.